This T cell receptor beta chain was captured by sequencing in a study of CD8 T cells in ankylosing spondylitis. MiXCR, run by TCRdb on the 5' RACE reads, gives a single entry per CDR3 protein. This sample carries hundreds of thousands of distinct CDR3 sequences, roughly 24% of them seen once, and the ten largest clones take under 7%. Of note for this clonotype: Antigen unknown.

With 1 base removed from V and 4 bases from J, the gap between germline ends came to 8 bases. Germline values: CDR1 LGHNA, CDR2 YNFKEQ. The CDR3 spans 13 residues. The study, taken as a whole, reports: Researchers report that disease-linked clones proved CD8+ and relatively rare in peripheral blood. Seemingly characteristic of ankylosing spondylitis blood was a TCR beta motif consisting of eight highly homologous variants. Earlier work had already found some motif variants in reactive arthritis synovial fluid and blood. It was reported that disease-linked clones were significantly enriched in matched ankylosing spondylitis synovial fluid.

The rearrangement links TRBV4-2 to TRBJ2-7; D not certain. The sample consisted of blood, either unsorted or a sorted T cell fraction (not recorded which). This TCR came from a male donor with ankylosing spondylitis or in good health (not recorded which). The CDR3 region has the DNA TGTGCCAGCAGCCAAGTTGGGTTATACGAGCAGTACTTC. This codes for CASSQVGLYEQYF.